Listed here are 26 T cell receptor beta chains from one sample, sequenced in a study of shared clonotypes between healthy human individuals. The data were produced by immunoSEQ multiplex PCR, yet TCRdb's version contains in-frame clones alone and is incomplete. The repertoire holds over 95,000 clones, with over 65% as singletons. The sample comprised memory CD8+ T cells sorted from blood. The subset is: CD45RO+ cells pooled with CCR7-negative TemRA cells. Source of these receptors: a woman in her thirties in good health.

The chain is built from TRBV2 and TRBJ1-2; unclear D gene. Germline V CDR1 and CDR2: SNHLY, FYNNEI. The CDR3 totals 13 residues. The V gene lost 9 bases and the J gene lost 2 bases, with 13 bases spanning the gap. The CDR3 DNA sequence: TGTGCCAGGGAGGGCGGTAACAACTATGGCTACACCTTC. Amino acids: CAREGGNNYGYTF.

This chain's CDR3 is CASSLGQGETDEQFF. As DNA, the CDR3 is TGTGCCAGCAGCTTGGGACAAGGGGAGACCGATGAGCAGTTCTTC. This chain uses TRBV5-5 with TRBJ2-1; D may be TRBD1 or TRBD2 (5 bases each). CDR1 is SGHKS and CDR2 is YYEKEE in the germline V gene (reference sequence). V shed 0 bases and J shed 8 bases, with 15 bases lying between them. This CDR3 is built from 15 residues.

V and J are TRBV7-9 and TRBJ2-1; TRBD1 or TRBD2 may be the D gene (6 bases each). CDR3 length: 15 amino acids. V dropped 1 base and J dropped 2 bases, with 9 bases sitting between them. Germline CDR1 SEHNR, CDR2 FQNEAQ (reference sequence). DNA of the CDR3: TGTGCCAGCAGCTTAGAGGGGGAGGCCTACAATGAGCAGTTCTTC. This codes for CASSLEGEAYNEQFF.

This clone has a single count. The CDR3 sequence is CASSLGGLAGVYEQFF. CDR3 DNA: TGTGCCAGCAGCTTGGGCGGACTAGCGGGAGTTTATGAGCAGTTCTTC. The rearrangement uses TRBV11-2 and TRBJ2-1; 13 bases are shared with TRBD2. The V and J ends lost 3 bases and 8 bases, in that order; junction bases with no gene match: 7. CDR1 is SGHAT and CDR2 is FQNNGV in the germline V gene. CDR3 length: 16 amino acids.

V and J are TRBV5-1 and TRBJ2-7, with TRBD2 matching 9 bases. The CDR3 is 16 residues long. In germline, CDR1 is SGHRS, CDR2 YFSETQ. V gave up 0 bases and J gave up 0 bases; unmatched junction bases: 4. The CDR3 spells CASSLGLAVTSYEQYF. The DNA of the CDR3 is TGCGCCAGCAGCTTGGGACTAGCGGTAACCTCCTACGAGCAGTACTTC.

This sequence joins TRBV2 and TRBJ2-1; 11 bases are a match to TRBD2. Trimming at V came to 6 bases and at J to 4 bases, leaving 5 bases not matched to a gene. The CDR3 has 15 amino acids. Germline assignment: CDR1 SNHLY and CDR2 FYNNEI. Written as DNA, the CDR3 is TGTGCCAGCAGGACGACTAGCGGGATATACAATGAGCAGTTCTTC. Translation: CASRTTSGIYNEQFF.

In regard to this clone: The sample holds other DNA sequences that translate to the same CDR3. V is TRBV9 and J is TRBJ2-2; D remains ambiguous. CDR3 length: 14 residues. The germline V gene has CDR1 SGDLS and CDR2 YYNGEE. Trimming pared 0 bases from V and 6 bases from J, leaving 9 bases between. The CDR3 loop reads CASSVAWGSGELFF. The CDR3 DNA is TGTGCCAGCAGCGTAGCTTGGGGTTCCGGGGAGCTGTTTTTT. Based on the CDR3 plus reference TRBV9 and TRBJ2-2, the full variable domain is DSGVTQTPKHLITATGQRVTLRCSPRSGDLSVYWYQQSLDQGLQFLIQYYNGEERAKGNILERFSAQQFPDLHSELNLSSLELGDSALYFCASSVAWGSGELFFGEGSRLTVL.

This chain's CDR3 is CASSLVGGSNTGELFF. CDR3 nucleotides: TGTGCCAGCAGCTTAGTTGGCGGCTCGAACACCGGGGAGCTGTTTTTT. This chain connects TRBV7-7 to TRBJ2-2; D is unclear. Germline V lookup: CDR1 SSHAT, CDR2 FNYEAQ (reference sequence). V shed 1 base and J shed 0 bases, with 9 bases lying between them. The CDR3 sequence is 16 residues long. Complete variable domain (other parts from reference TRBV7-7 and TRBJ2-2): GAGVSQSPRYKVTKRGQDVTLRCDPISSHATLYWYQQALGQGPEFLTYFNYEAQPDKSGLPSDRFSAERPEGSISTLTIQRTEQRDSAMYRCASSLVGGSNTGELFFGEGSRLTVL.

A few counts support this clone. The sample holds other DNA sequences that translate to the same CDR3. This chain uses TRBV5-1 with TRBJ2-1, with 8 nucleotides matching TRBD2. This CDR3 contains 15 residues. V shed 1 base and J 1 base; nucleotides not matched to a gene: 1. The V gene's germline CDR1 is SGHRS and CDR2 YFSETQ. The CDR3 DNA is TGCGCCAGCAGCTTGACTAGCGGTTCCTACAATGAGCAGTTCTTC. This sequence encodes CASSLTSGSYNEQFF. Drawing the rest from reference TRBV5-1 and TRBJ2-1, the complete variable domain is KAGVTQTPRYLIKTRGQQVTLSCSPISGHRSVSWYQQTPGQGLQFLFEYFSETQRNKGNFPGRFSGRQFSNSRSEMNVSTLELGDSALYLCASSLTSGSYNEQFFGPGTRLTVL.

This clone came up many times. The chain is built from TRBV10-3 and TRBJ1-2, with TRBD1 matching 7 bases. CDR3 size: 13 residues. The germline gives CDR1 ENHRY, CDR2 SYGVKD. With V trimmed by 4 bases and J by 4 bases, 3 bases remained unmatched. CDR3 loop: CAISVHRGYGYTF. The CDR3 DNA follows: TGTGCCATCAGTGTGCACAGGGGCTATGGCTACACCTTC.

This clone was found once. V usage is TRBV27 and J usage is TRBJ2-5, with 7 bases identical to TRBD2. The DNA end is a closer match to TRBJ2-7, so the J assignment may be wrong. Germline V gene sequence: CDR1 MNHEY, CDR2 SMNVEV (reference sequence). There are 13 residues in the CDR3. CDR3 residues: CASSFGAGYEQYF. CDR3 coding DNA: TGTGCCAGCAGTTTTGGAGCGGGGTACGAGCAGTACTTC.

A few counts support this clone. The chain couples TRBV7-9 to TRBJ2-3; no clear D. The CDR3 length is 14 residues. Germline lookup yields CDR1 SEHNR and CDR2 FQNEAQ (reference sequence). Trimming left V 3 bases short and J 3 bases short, with 10 bases between. CDR3 sequence (DNA): TGTGCCAGCAGCTTCGTCGATGCTACAGATACGCAGTATTTT. Protein: CASSFVDATDTQYF. Full variable domain (remainder filled in from reference TRBV7-9 and TRBJ2-3): DTGVSQNPRHKITKRGQNVTFRCDPISEHNRLYWYRQTLGQGPEFLTYFQNEAQLEKSRLLSDRFSAERPKGSFSTLEIQRTEQGDSAMYLCASSFVDATDTQYFGPGTRLTVL.

On this clone: Other DNA sequences from this sample encode an identical CDR3 as well. The chain uses TRBV6-5 and TRBJ1-1; no clear D. V shed 0 bases and J shed 2 bases, with 7 bases lying between them. Germline lookup yields CDR1 MNHEY and CDR2 SVGAGI. This CDR3 has 14 residues. The CDR3 bases are TGTGCCAGCAGTTACTCGAACGTAAACACTGAAGCTTTCTTT. Translated: CASSYSNVNTEAFF.

By sample share, this clone is medium-sized. V and J are TRBV4-1 and TRBJ2-3; D gene ambiguous. V was cut by 4 bases and J by 0 bases, with 5 bases left in between. Germline V gene sequence: CDR1 MGHRA, CDR2 YSYEKL. The CDR3 extends over 13 amino acids. The CDR3 region is CASSRPSTDTQYF. CDR3 coding DNA: TGCGCCAGCAGCCGCCCAAGCACAGATACGCAGTATTTT.

This clone was found a few times. V usage is TRBV28 and J usage is TRBJ2-1; a weak D match, TRBD2 (6 bases). The CDR3 loop spans 18 amino acids. The V and J ends lost 4 bases and 3 bases respectively, with 22 bases between them. The germline gives CDR1 MDHEN, CDR2 SYDVKM. CDR3 sequence reads: CASSSSAPRGTFYNEQFF. In DNA, the CDR3 is TGTGCCAGCAGTTCTAGCGCACCCCGGGGTACGTTCTACAATGAGCAGTTCTTC.

The chain recombines TRBV11-3 with TRBJ2-1; 12 bases are shared with TRBD2. V lost 5 bases and J lost 7; bases outside the gene matches: 12. Germline values: CDR1 SGHNT, CDR2 YENEEA. There are 17 residues in the CDR3. The CDR3 DNA follows: TGTGCCAGCAGCGCGTGGTCTAGCGGGAGGGGGTCGAATGAGCAGTTCTTC. This gives the protein CASSAWSSGRGSNEQFF.

This chain links TRBV29-1 with TRBJ2-3; 8 bases are a match to TRBD2. V trimming: 7 bases; J trimming: 2 bases; junction bases outside the gene matches: 20. This CDR3 is 18 amino acids long. Per germline, CDR1 SQVTM and CDR2 ANQGSEA. CDR3 protein: CSAEGAIVRTSPTDTQYF. The CDR3 nucleotides are TGCAGCGCCGAGGGTGCGATAGTTCGGACTAGCCCCACAGATACGCAGTATTTT.

The chain combines TRBV5-6 with TRBJ2-7; 9 bases map to TRBD1. The germline V gene encodes CDR1 SGHDT and CDR2 YYEEEE. J lost 2 bases, V lost 0 bases, and 6 bases had no gene match. CDR3 length: 16 amino acids. This chain's CDR3 is CASSLAPGQGPYEQYF. In DNA form, the CDR3 reads TGTGCCAGCAGCTTGGCCCCGGGACAGGGCCCCTACGAGCAGTACTTC.

CDR3 sequence: CASNQLAGMQETQYF. The CDR3 DNA reads as TGTGCCAGCAATCAACTAGCGGGAATGCAAGAGACCCAGTACTTC. The chain joins TRBV28 to TRBJ2-5; TRBD2 matches 10 bases. With 7 bases clipped from V and 2 bases from J, the junction kept 7 bases outside the gene matches. In germline, CDR1 is MDHEN, CDR2 SYDVKM. This CDR3 contains 15 residues.

The chain couples TRBV10-1 to TRBJ2-4, with D unresolved. Per the germline V gene, CDR1 is WNHNN and CDR2 is SYGVQD (reference sequence). This CDR3 has 11 residues. Trimming pared 3 bases from V and 8 bases from J, leaving 5 bases between. The CDR3 coding sequence is TGCGCCAGCAGTGATTCAGACATTCAGTACTTC. The encoded protein is CASSDSDIQYF.

J is TRBJ2-1 and V is TRBV4-2; D gene unclear. The V gene lost 1 base and the J gene lost 13 bases, with 11 bases spanning the gap. The CDR3 length is 12 residues. Germline V gene data show CDR1 as LGHNA and CDR2 as YNFKEQ. In nucleotides, the CDR3 is TGTGCCAGCAGCCAAGCCAAAACCCCCCAGTTCTTC. As protein: CASSQAKTPQFF.

The gene calls are TRBV7-9 and TRBJ2-5; 8 bases are shared with TRBD1. The CDR3 totals 16 residues. V trimming: 2 bases; J trimming: 2 bases; junction bases outside the gene matches: 7. Germline V gene sequence: CDR1 SEHNR, CDR2 FQNEAQ (reference sequence). Here the CDR3 DNA reads TGTGCCAGCAGCTTAACGGACAGGGTGGTGCAAGAGACCCAGTACTTC. Amino acids: CASSLTDRVVQETQYF. Full variable domain (remainder filled in from reference TRBV7-9 and TRBJ2-5): DTGVSQNPRHKITKRGQNVTFRCDPISEHNRLYWYRQTLGQGPEFLTYFQNEAQLEKSRLLSDRFSAERPKGSFSTLEIQRTEQGDSAMYLCASSLTDRVVQETQYFGPGTRLLVL.

At least ten counts were recorded for this clone. The chain has TRBV6-4 and TRBJ2-6; a weak D match, TRBD1 (6 bases). The V gene lost 2 bases and the J gene lost 0 bases, with 11 bases spanning the gap. The CDR3 runs 17 residues. The germline gives CDR1 MRHNA, CDR2 SNTAGT. CDR3 sequence reads: CASSDPEGGSGANVLTF. In nucleotides, the CDR3 is TGTGCCAGCAGTGACCCAGAAGGGGGCTCTGGGGCCAACGTCCTGACTTTC.

The sample holds a few counts of this clone. The chain uses TRBV9 and TRBJ2-2; D might be TRBD2 (6 bases). In germline, CDR1 is SGDLS, CDR2 YYNGEE. The CDR3 is 16 amino acids. Trimming took 4 bases from V and 7 from J, leaving 20 bases between them. CDR3 sequence (DNA): TGTGCCAGCAGCCTCCTGACTGGGAGGAATCACGGGGAGCTGTTTTTT. It is translated as CASSLLTGRNHGELFF. Combining the CDR3 with reference TRBV9 and TRBJ2-2 gives the whole variable domain DSGVTQTPKHLITATGQRVTLRCSPRSGDLSVYWYQQSLDQGLQFLIQYYNGEERAKGNILERFSAQQFPDLHSELNLSSLELGDSALYFCASSLLTGRNHGELFFGEGSRLTVL.

This clone was observed a handful of times. CDR3 sequence reads: CASSIGNTEAFF. CDR3 DNA: TGTGCCAGTAGTATAGGGAACACTGAAGCTTTCTTT. This rearrangement joins TRBV19 to TRBJ1-1; the D is unclear. Trimming cost V 1 base and J 1 base, with 1 base left between them. CDR3 length equals 12 residues. In germline, CDR1 is LNHDA, CDR2 SQIVND (reference sequence).

This chain uses TRBV2 with TRBJ2-7; D might be TRBD1 (6 bases). Germline V CDR1 and CDR2: SNHLY, FYNNEI. The CDR3 has 14 residues. Between the trimmed V and J ends, which lost 4 bases and 3 bases, there was a span of 13 bases. CDR3 residues: CASSGRDTIYEQYF. CDR3 DNA: TGTGCCAGCAGTGGCCGGGACACCATCTACGAGCAGTACTTC. Full variable domain (outside the CDR3, taken from reference TRBV2 and TRBJ2-7): EPEVTQTPSHQVTQMGQEVILRCVPISNHLYFYWYRQILGQKVEFLVSFYNNEISEKSEIFDDQFSVERPDGSNFTLKIRSTKLEDSAMYFCASSGRDTIYEQYFGPGTRLTVT.